Each of the 32 T cell receptor beta chains below was sequenced from the same sample in a study of blood T cell repertoires in COVID-19. The protocol was immunoSEQ multiplex PCR, while the TCRdb copy is restricted to in-frame clones and leaves out a portion. The sample includes 200,000 to 250,000 clones, approximately 85% of them seen just once. Specimen: peripheral blood. The receptor set was obtained from a man aged 35-49 years with acute or convalescent COVID-19.

This clone showed up just a few times. CDR3 region: CSAHGKTEAFF. The CDR3 region has the DNA TGCAGTGCCCACGGTAAGACTGAAGCTTTCTTT. The genes are TRBV20-1 and TRBJ1-1; D uncertain. There are 11 residues in the CDR3. V was shortened by 6 bases and J by 5 bases, with 10 bases between the two germline ends. CDR1 and CDR2 (germline): DFQATT, SNEGSKA (reference sequence).

This chain uses TRBV4-2 with TRBJ1-1, with D tentatively TRBD1 (5 bases). Germline V gene lookup returns CDR1 LGHNA and CDR2 YNFKEQ. The CDR3 has 13 residues. The V end lost 4 bases, the J end lost 3 bases, and 9 bases lay between the germline ends. The CDR3 bases are TGTGCCAGCAGCCGATCGGGGGACACTGAAGCTTTCTTT. Amino acids: CASSRSGDTEAFF.

V is TRBV4-3 and J is TRBJ1-1, with D possibly matching TRBD1 (6 bases). The V gene lost 3 bases and the J gene lost 1 base, with 9 bases spanning the gap. The CDR3 has 14 residues. Per germline, CDR1 LGHNA and CDR2 YSLEER. The CDR3 loop reads CASSQLQGNTEAFF. CDR3 nucleotides: TGCGCCAGCAGCCAGCTACAGGGGAACACTGAAGCTTTCTTT.

This clone was counted a single time. The V call is TRBV4-2, the J call TRBJ1-5; D is perhaps TRBD1 (6 bases). The CDR3 length is 17 residues. Looked up from germline, CDR1 is LGHNA and CDR2 is YNFKEQ. V was clipped by 4 bases and J by 0 bases, with 16 bases between them. The CDR3 DNA follows: TGTGCCAGCAGCCGAGGGGGGGGCACAGATAGCAATCAGCCCCAGCATTTT. Protein: CASSRGGGTDSNQPQHF.

The genes are TRBV7-8 and TRBJ1-4; possibly TRBD1 for D (6 bases). The V end lost 5 bases, the J end lost 4 bases, and 11 bases lay between the germline ends. The length of the CDR3 is 14 residues. The V gene's germline CDR1 is SGHVS and CDR2 FQNEAQ. This CDR3 is CASSKTGINEKLFF. The CDR3 nucleotides are TGTGCCAGCAGCAAGACAGGCATTAATGAAAAACTGTTTTTT.

This chain connects TRBV5-1 to TRBJ2-1; 11 positions match TRBD2. The J segment lost 2 bases and the V segment lost 6 bases, leaving 4 bases of the junction unmatched. CDR1 and CDR2 from the germline V gene are SGHRS and YFSETQ. The CDR3 loop spans 15 amino acids. This CDR3 is CASKLAGAPYNEQFF. CDR3 nucleotide sequence: TGCGCCAGCAAACTAGCGGGGGCCCCCTACAATGAGCAGTTCTTC. The full variable domain, its missing parts supplied by reference TRBV5-1 and TRBJ2-1, is KAGVTQTPRYLIKTRGQQVTLSCSPISGHRSVSWYQQTPGQGLQFLFEYFSETQRNKGNFPGRFSGRQFSNSRSEMNVSTLELGDSALYLCASKLAGAPYNEQFFGPGTRLTVL.

This sequence joins TRBV5-1 and TRBJ2-5; 8 bases align to TRBD2. Germline values: CDR1 SGHRS, CDR2 YFSETQ. Losses at the gene ends were 4 bases for V and 4 bases for J; bases not matched to a gene: 6. The CDR3 consists of 14 residues. The CDR3 here is CASSNGGALETQYF. The CDR3 DNA reads TGCGCCAGCAGCAACGGGGGGGCCCTAGAGACCCAGTACTTC. The full variable domain, with the rest looked up from reference TRBV5-1 and TRBJ2-5, is KAGVTQTPRYLIKTRGQQVTLSCSPISGHRSVSWYQQTPGQGLQFLFEYFSETQRNKGNFPGRFSGRQFSNSRSEMNVSTLELGDSALYLCASSNGGALETQYFGPGTRLLVL.

CDR3 coding DNA: TGTGCCAGCAGCTTACTAGCGTACAATGAGCAGTTCTTC. This gives the protein CASSLLAYNEQFF. This rearrangement joins TRBV7-9 to TRBJ2-1; tentative D call: TRBD2 (6 bases). Trimming removed 2 bases from V and 4 bases from J, with 6 bases in between. The CDR3 is made up of 13 amino acids. The V gene's germline CDR1 is SEHNR and CDR2 FQNEAQ (reference sequence).

The chain carries TRBV5-4 and TRBJ1-6; 10 bases are shared with TRBD1. Germline lookup yields CDR1 SGHNT and CDR2 YYREEE (reference sequence). The CDR3 has 19 residues. The ends lost 0 bases at V and 5 bases at J; junction bases unmatched: 11. CDR3 in amino acids: CASSLDSDRGRPNNSPLHF. The CDR3, as DNA: TGTGCCAGCAGCTTGGATAGTGACAGGGGGCGTCCTAATAATTCACCCCTCCACTTT.

About this clone: One end of the junction varies from germline; a read error may be responsible. The gene calls are TRBV6-6 and TRBJ1-1, with 7 bases identical to TRBD1. The length of the CDR3 is 13 residues. Germline lookup yields CDR1 MNHNY and CDR2 SVGAGI (reference sequence). The CDR3: CVSSYATGAEAFF. The CDR3 region has the DNA TGTGTCAGCAGTTACGCCACAGGGGCTGAAGCTTTCTTT.

The chain carries TRBV2 and TRBJ1-4; a possible D gene is TRBD1 (5 bases). There are 11 residues in the CDR3. Trimming removed 3 bases at V and 11 bases at J, with 7 bases between. Germline V gene lookup returns CDR1 SNHLY and CDR2 FYNNEI. CDR3 DNA: TGTGCCAGCAGTGAGGGGGGGAAACTGTTTTTT. This gives the protein CASSEGGKLFF.

The V and J genes are TRBV2 and TRBJ2-1, with D possibly TRBD2 on 6 matching bases. Germline CDR1 reads SNHLY; CDR2 reads FYNNEI. V was shortened by 6 bases and J by 7 bases, with 19 bases between the two germline ends. CDR3 length equals 15 residues. CDR3: CASRVRGGGTNEQFF. CDR3 DNA: TGTGCCAGCAGGGTGAGAGGTGGGGGGACTAATGAGCAGTTCTTC.

The gene calls are TRBV5-1 and TRBJ1-1; maybe TRBD1 (6 bases). V was cut by 6 bases and J by 1 base, with 16 bases left in between. The length of the CDR3 is 15 residues. Germline CDR1 and CDR2: SGHRS and YFSETQ. Written as DNA, the CDR3 is TGCGCCAGCATCATCGATCCGACAGGGAACACTGAAGCTTTCTTT. Its protein product is CASIIDPTGNTEAFF.

The CDR3 reads CASSLAFGTRENTEAFF. CDR3 sequence (DNA): TGCGCCAGCAGCTTGGCCTTCGGGACGCGGGAGAACACTGAAGCTTTCTTT. The gene calls are TRBV5-1 and TRBJ1-1, with D possibly being TRBD1 (5 bases). The CDR3 spans 17 residues. V lost 0 bases to trimming and J lost 1 base, with 16 bases between them. Germline-derived CDR1 and CDR2 are SGHRS and YFSETQ.

The CDR3 nucleotides read TGTGCCAGCAGCCCCGGCAATAGGGCAGGGAACGAGCAGTACTTC. It codes for CASSPGNRAGNEQYF. The chain recombines TRBV11-3 with TRBJ2-7; weak D call: TRBD1 (5 bases). V lost 5 bases and J lost 5, with 19 bases in between. CDR1 SGHNT and CDR2 YENEEA come from the germline V gene. The CDR3 sequence is 15 residues long.

The rearrangement uses TRBV20-1 and TRBJ2-5; D uncertain. Trimming took off 3 bases at V and 2 bases at J, with 16 bases between the two ends. Germline CDR1 DFQATT, CDR2 SNEGSKA (reference sequence). The CDR3 is made up of 15 amino acids. Written as DNA, the CDR3 is TGCAGTGCTAGTCCCCAGGATTTGAGACAAGAGACCCAGTACTTC. It yields the protein CSASPQDLRQETQYF.

This clone was seen only once. J is TRBJ2-2 and V is TRBV4-2, with 10 bases fitting TRBD2. The CDR3 is made up of 17 amino acids. Germline CDR1 reads LGHNA; CDR2 reads YNFKEQ. V dropped 0 bases and J dropped 5; count of bases not matched to a gene: 6. The CDR3 loop is CASSQEVSGGATGELFF. The DNA of the CDR3 is TGTGCCAGCAGCCAAGAAGTCAGCGGGGGGGCAACCGGGGAGCTGTTTTTT.

The chain carries TRBV3-1 (or the pseudogene TRBV3-2) and TRBJ2-2, with 7 bases aligning to TRBD2. From germline, CDR1 is LGHDT and CDR2 YNNKEL (reference sequence). The J segment lost 1 base and the V segment lost 4 bases, leaving 6 bases of the junction unmatched. The CDR3 covers 16 residues. Here the CDR3 DNA reads TGTGCCAGCAGCCCAAGACCGGGGGGGAACACCGGGGAGCTGTTTTTT. Encoded protein: CASSPRPGGNTGELFF.

The chain links TRBV5-6 to TRBJ2-7, with 7 bases that match TRBD1. CDR3 length: 14 residues. Germline V gene sequence: CDR1 SGHDT, CDR2 YYEEEE. The trim removed 5 bases at V and 2 bases at J, leaving 7 bases unmatched. The CDR3 loop is CASRTWDSAYEQYF. The CDR3 DNA reads as TGTGCCAGCAGGACCTGGGACAGCGCCTACGAGCAGTACTTC.

The genes are TRBV3-1 (or the pseudogene TRBV3-2) and TRBJ2-1; D is undetermined. Germline lookup yields CDR1 LGHDT and CDR2 YNNKEL (reference sequence). V lost 6 bases, J lost 5 bases, and 17 bases lay in between. This CDR3 has 15 residues. CDR3: CASSPPGTTDNEQFF. The CDR3 DNA sequence: TGTGCCAGCAGTCCCCCCGGTACTACCGACAATGAGCAGTTCTTC.

In its sample, this clone was seen once. The chain is built from TRBV21-1 and TRBJ2-1; no check of the table's D call, TRBD2, against the DNA was made. TRBV21-1 is a recognized pseudogene. CDR3 length equals 17 residues. Written as DNA, the CDR3 is TGTGCCAGCAGCGAGCACCTCGGGACTCCATCACCTGCGGAGCAGTTCTTC. It yields the protein CASSEHLGTPSPAEQFF.

This sequence joins TRBV29-1 and TRBJ1-1, with D possibly being TRBD1 (5 bases). Trimming cost V 7 bases and J 5 bases, with 17 bases left between them. CDR3 length: 13 residues. CDR1 and CDR2 (germline): SQVTM, ANQGSEA. CDR3 DNA sequence: TGCAGCGGCCGGGTCCCTAGGGGTACTGAAGCTTTCTTT. It specifies CSGRVPRGTEAFF.

The chain uses TRBV3-1 (or the pseudogene TRBV3-2) and TRBJ2-5; 10 bases fit TRBD2. The CDR3 loop spans 16 amino acids. The germline CDR1 and CDR2 sequences are LGHDT and YNNKEL (reference sequence). V trimming: 1 base; J trimming: 7 bases; junction bases outside the gene matches: 9. The CDR3 spells CASSQGNSGGRGTQYF. Written as DNA, the CDR3 is TGTGCCAGCAGCCAAGGAAATAGCGGGGGGAGAGGGACCCAGTACTTC.

This clone was counted once. The chain uses TRBV10-3 and TRBJ1-5; the D is unclear. V lost 3 bases and J 7 bases, leaving 7 bases between the germline ends. Germline CDR1 reads ENHRY; CDR2 reads SYGVKD. The CDR3 consists of 12 residues. The CDR3: CAISDLGQPQHF. The CDR3 DNA sequence: TGTGCCATCAGTGATTTGGGCCAGCCCCAGCATTTT.

V is TRBV13 and J is TRBJ2-7; D is perhaps TRBD1 (5 bases). The CDR3 length is 19 residues. Per germline, CDR1 PRHDT and CDR2 FYEKMQ (reference sequence). Between the trimmed V and J ends, which lost 4 bases and 0 bases, there was a span of 25 bases. The CDR3 nucleotides read TGTGCCAGCAGCTCCTACCATAACCCGACAGTCGAGAGCTCCTACGAGCAGTACTTC. It is translated as CASSSYHNPTVESSYEQYF.

The CDR3 sequence: CASSVGFGDPGYTF. In DNA form, the CDR3 reads TGTGCCAGCAGCGTAGGGTTCGGGGATCCAGGCTACACCTTC. The chain combines TRBV9 with TRBJ1-2; D remains unclear. The CDR3 length is 14 residues. CDR1 is SGDLS and CDR2 is YYNGEE in the germline V gene. V lost 0 bases and J lost 8, with 14 bases in between.

The rearrangement joins TRBV6-5 to TRBJ2-7, with TRBD1 identical over 10 bases. The CDR3 is 15 amino acids. Trimming at V came to 5 bases and at J to 7 bases, leaving 11 bases not matched to a gene. Germline CDR1 and CDR2: MNHEY and SVGAGI. CDR3 coding DNA: TGTGCCAGCAGTACAGAGGGACAGGGGCGGGGGGAGCAGTACTTC. Its protein is CASSTEGQGRGEQYF.

This clone came up a few times. The genes are TRBV12-3 or TRBV12-4 and TRBJ1-2; D remains ambiguous. V lost 6 bases, J lost 7 bases, and 15 bases lay in between. This CDR3 spans 13 amino acids. CDR3 DNA sequence: TGTGCCAGCAGCCCGGGTCCTTTGAGTGGCTACACCTTC. It specifies CASSPGPLSGYTF.

The gene calls are TRBV27 and TRBJ1-1; no clear D. V lost 6 bases to trimming and J lost 1 base, with 3 bases between them. Germline loops: CDR1 MNHEY, CDR2 SMNVEV (reference sequence). The CDR3 contains 11 residues. The CDR3, as DNA: TGTGCCAGCAGCAAGAACACTGAAGCTTTCTTT. Its protein is CASSKNTEAFF.

The DNA for the CDR3 is TGTGCCAGCACCAGACTAGCGGGGGCCCAGATCACAGATACGCAGTATTTT. Translated: CASTRLAGAQITDTQYF. The chain uses TRBV11-2 and TRBJ2-3; 12 bases align to TRBD2. In germline, CDR1 is SGHAT, CDR2 FQNNGV. V lost 7 bases and J lost 2; bases outside the gene matches: 10. The CDR3 extends over 17 amino acids.

The V and J genes are TRBV19 and TRBJ1-4; possible D gene TRBD1, 6 bases. The CDR3 sequence is 16 residues long. V was cut by 5 bases and J by 2 bases, with 15 bases left in between. Germline V gene data show CDR1 as LNHDA and CDR2 as SQIVND (reference sequence). CDR3 protein: CASSAQQGSTNEKLFF. CDR3 in DNA: TGTGCCAGTAGTGCCCAACAGGGCTCGACTAATGAAAAACTGTTTTTT.

This clone was found once. The CDR3 reads CASSLSSGGTYGYTF. The CDR3 DNA is TGTGCCAGCAGCTTGAGTTCAGGGGGGACATATGGCTACACCTTC. The chain uses TRBV5-6 and TRBJ1-2; 7 nucleotides match TRBD1. The CDR3 has 15 amino acids. Germline trimming cut 1 base from V and 5 bases from J; bases unmatched to any gene: 8. Germline loops: CDR1 SGHDT, CDR2 YYEEEE.